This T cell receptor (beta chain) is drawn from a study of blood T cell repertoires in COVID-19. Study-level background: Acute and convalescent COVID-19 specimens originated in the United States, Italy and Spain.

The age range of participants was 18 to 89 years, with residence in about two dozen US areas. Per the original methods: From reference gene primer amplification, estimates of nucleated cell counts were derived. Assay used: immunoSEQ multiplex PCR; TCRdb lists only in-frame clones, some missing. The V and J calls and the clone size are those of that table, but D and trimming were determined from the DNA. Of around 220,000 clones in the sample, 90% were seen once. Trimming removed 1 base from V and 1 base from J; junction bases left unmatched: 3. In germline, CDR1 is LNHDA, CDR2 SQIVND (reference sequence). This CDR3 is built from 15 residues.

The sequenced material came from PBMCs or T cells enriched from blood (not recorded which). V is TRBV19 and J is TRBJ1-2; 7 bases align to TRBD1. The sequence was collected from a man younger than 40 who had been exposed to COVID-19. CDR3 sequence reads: CASSIGQGLNYGYTF. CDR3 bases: TGTGCCAGTAGTATAGGACAGGGCCTTAACTATGGCTACACCTTC.